A selection of T cell receptor beta chains follows, all from one sample in a study of T cell repertoires in cytomegalovirus infection. TCRdb reprocessed the reads via MiXCR and lists one record per CDR3 protein. The sample includes a few hundred thousand distinct CDR3 sequences, roughly 16% of them seen just once. What was sequenced was PBMCs. The receptors come from a human donor in good health (CMV status not recorded). Some clones in this sample may be carry-over from other donors' samples. Both conserved end residues are part of each CDR3. D genes are given only for firm matches. Clone size is stated in some rows and not others, as once, few, many or a class when expanded.

V gene,CDR3 length,D gene,clone size,J gene,CDR3 DNA,CDR3 protein
TRBV4-1,17,.,.,TRBJ2-1,TGCGCCAGCAGCCGCACTACAGGGATACTCCGGGGGAATGAGCAGTTCTTC,CASSRTTGILRGNEQFF
TRBV5-7,16,.,.,TRBJ1-1,TGTGCCAGCAGCGGACCAGGAGGGGCCGTGAACACTGAAGCTTTCTTT,CASSGPGGAVNTEAFF
TRBV2,14,.,.,TRBJ1-1,TGTGCCAGCAGTGAAGGCCAACCCAACACTGAAGCTTTCTTT,CASSEGQPNTEAFF
TRBV7-2,16,TRBD2,many,TRBJ2-3,TGTGCCAGCAGCTTAGATGCGGGGGGATCCACAGATACGCAGTATTTT,CASSLDAGGSTDTQYF
TRBV10-3,13,TRBD1,few,TRBJ1-2,TGTGCCATCAGTCCGGGACAGAACTATGGCTACACCTTC,CAISPGQNYGYTF
TRBV28,15,.,few,TRBJ1-1,TGTGCCAGCAGTTTCAGCGTCGCGGGAACACGGGATGTTTTCTTT,CASSFSVAGTRDVFF
TRBV7-2,15,.,many,TRBJ1-3,TGTGCCAGCAGCTTAGGACATTTCTCTGGAAACACCATATATTTT,CASSLGHFSGNTIYF
TRBV12-3/TRBV12-4,14,.,many,TRBJ1-1,TGTGCCAGCAGTCGGGGGGGCAGTTTCACTGAAGCTTTCTTT,CASSRGGSFTEAFF
TRBV19,13,.,once,TRBJ2-2,TGTGCCAGTAGTTATCAGGGCCTCGGGGAGCTGTTTTTT,CASSYQGLGELFF
TRBV20-1,13,.,.,TRBJ1-5,TGCAGTGCGTCTGGGTTGGGCAATCAGCCCCAGCATTTT,CSASGLGNQPQHF
TRBV27,14,TRBD2,few,TRBJ2-1,TGTGCCAGCAGGGGGACTAGCGGGGGGATCGAGCAGTTCTTC,CASRGTSGGIEQFF
TRBV25-1,13,TRBD1,.,TRBJ2-7,TGTGCCAGCGGATGGACAGGGCTGGGCGAGCAGTACTTC,CASGWTGLGEQYF
TRBV27,14,TRBD1,.,TRBJ2-7,TGTGCCAGCAGTTCGGACAGGACCCCTTACGAGCAGTACTTC,CASSSDRTPYEQYF
TRBV19,14,TRBD1,.,TRBJ1-5,TGTGCCAGTAGCGACAGGGCCATACTTCAGCCCCAGCATTTT,CASSDRAILQPQHF
TRBV5-1,13,.,few,TRBJ2-3,TGCGCCAGCAGCTTGGACAGGGCCCCAAAGTGGTATTTT,CASSLDRAPKWYF
TRBV7-2,14,.,many,TRBJ1-6,TGTGCCAGCAGCCCCGAGTTCTATAATTCACCCCTCCACTTT,CASSPEFYNSPLHF